Following are 13 T cell receptor beta chains from one sample sequenced in a study of blood T cell repertoires in COVID-19. This table comes from immunoSEQ multiplex PCR, and its TCRdb copy is limited to in-frame clones, with some not included. Among 55,000 to 75,000 clones listed, roughly 88% were seen once. The sample consisted of peripheral blood. The receptors shown here come from a human donor in a cohort sampled during active COVID-19.

V usage is TRBV4-3 and J usage is TRBJ2-7, with TRBD1 as a possible D gene (6 bases). This CDR3 region has 17 residues. In germline, CDR1 is LGHNA, CDR2 YSLEER. V dropped 0 bases and J dropped 1 base, with 16 bases sitting between them. CDR3 region: CASSQESTAGVSYEQYF. The CDR3 coding sequence is TGCGCCAGCAGCCAAGAATCTACCGCAGGGGTGTCCTACGAGCAGTACTTC.

This chain joins TRBV28 and TRBJ1-6; D remains ambiguous. Trimming cost V 1 base and J 4 bases, with 11 bases left between them. Germline V lookup: CDR1 MDHEN, CDR2 SYDVKM. CDR3 size: 16 residues. The CDR3 nucleotides are TGTGCCAGCAGTTTATCAACTCACGGGTATAATTCACCCCTCCACTTT. This codes for CASSLSTHGYNSPLHF.

The chain combines TRBV7-2 with TRBJ2-3; TRBD2 aligns across 7 bases. Germline V gene sequence: CDR1 SGHTA, CDR2 FQGNSA. CDR3 length equals 14 residues. V lost 7 bases and J lost 6; bases outside the gene matches: 10. The CDR3 nucleotides are TGTGCCAGCACCCCGAGGGCGACTAGCGATACGCAGTATTTT. It specifies CASTPRATSDTQYF.

This clone was seen just once. The chain has TRBV10-3 and TRBJ2-7; TRBD2 matches at 7 bases. The germline V gene has CDR1 ENHRY and CDR2 SYGVKD. The CDR3 is made up of 14 amino acids. J lost 0 bases, V lost 8 bases, and 7 bases had no gene match. The DNA for the CDR3 is TGTGCCATCGGGAGGGGCCAATCCTCCTACGAGCAGTACTTC. Translation gives CAIGRGQSSYEQYF.

The rearrangement joins TRBV9 to TRBJ2-7; D possibly corresponds to TRBD2 (5 bases). This CDR3 is built from 14 residues. V was shortened by 8 bases and J by 2 bases, with 17 bases between the two germline ends. Germline V gives CDR1 SGDLS, CDR2 YYNGEE. CDR3: CARYQGGPTYEQYF. Here the CDR3 DNA reads TGTGCCAGATACCAAGGAGGCCCCACCTACGAGCAGTACTTC.

This chain links TRBV2 with TRBJ2-7; 10 nucleotides agree with TRBD2. Germline values: CDR1 SNHLY, CDR2 FYNNEI. The CDR3 totals 15 residues. V lost 1 base, J lost 1 base, and 1 base stayed unmatched. CDR3 nucleotides: TGTGCCAGCAGTGAAGAGACTAGCGGGTCCTACGAGCAGTACTTC. This codes for CASSEETSGSYEQYF.

The J gene is TRBJ2-1, the V gene TRBV28, with 11 bases lining up with TRBD2. In germline, CDR1 is MDHEN, CDR2 SYDVKM. The CDR3 length is 16 residues. The trim removed 6 bases at V and 8 bases at J, leaving 12 bases unmatched. In nucleotides, the CDR3 is TGTGCCAGCAGCCTAACCACTAGCGGGAGTAGTGATGAGCAGTTCTTC. Translating it yields CASSLTTSGSSDEQFF.

The genes are TRBV2 and TRBJ1-2; the D gene is possibly TRBD1 (6 bases). The V and J ends lost 2 bases and 5 bases respectively, with 6 bases between them. Per the germline V gene, CDR1 is SNHLY and CDR2 is FYNNEI. The CDR3 runs 12 residues. Written as DNA, the CDR3 is TGTGCCAGCAGTGAACAGGGGTATGGCTACACCTTC. Its translation is CASSEQGYGYTF. Combining the CDR3 with reference TRBV2 and TRBJ1-2 gives the whole variable domain EPEVTQTPSHQVTQMGQEVILRCVPISNHLYFYWYRQILGQKVEFLVSFYNNEISEKSEIFDDQFSVERPDGSNFTLKIRSTKLEDSAMYFCASSEQGYGYTFGSGTRLTVV.

The rearrangement joins TRBV20-1 to TRBJ2-3, with D unclear. V dropped 6 bases and J dropped 5 bases, with 6 bases sitting between them. This CDR3 comprises 10 residues. Germline V gives CDR1 DFQATT, CDR2 SNEGSKA (reference sequence). The CDR3 coding sequence is TGCAGTGCGTCGAGAGATACGCAGTATTTT. Its protein is CSASRDTQYF.

The chain combines TRBV29-1 with TRBJ2-7; 10 positions match TRBD1. The CDR3 totals 15 residues. CDR1 SQVTM and CDR2 ANQGSEA come from the germline V gene. V shed 2 bases, J shed 0 bases, and the junction held 4 bases outside the gene matches. This CDR3 reads CSVEFGTGVSYEQYF. The CDR3 DNA sequence: TGCAGCGTTGAATTTGGGACAGGGGTCTCCTACGAGCAGTACTTC.

The chain uses TRBV6-6 and TRBJ2-4; a possible D gene is TRBD2 (5 bases). The CDR3 length is 16 residues. Germline CDR1 MNHNY, CDR2 SVGAGI (reference sequence). V lost 0 bases and J 8 bases, leaving 17 bases between the germline ends. CDR3 nucleotides: TGTGCCAGCAGTTACTCGACTACGGGATGGGCAGACATTCAGTACTTC. As protein: CASSYSTTGWADIQYF.

CDR3: CASSGTGTSTDTQYF. The DNA for the CDR3 is TGTGCCAGCAGCGGGACAGGGACAAGCACAGATACGCAGTATTTT. The rearrangement joins TRBV5-4 to TRBJ2-3, with 9 positions matching TRBD1. Per the germline V gene, CDR1 is SGHNT and CDR2 is YYREEE (reference sequence). With V trimmed by 4 bases and J by 0 bases, 3 bases remained unmatched. The CDR3 loop spans 15 amino acids.

This clone has a handful of counts. V and J are TRBV5-8 and TRBJ1-1; TRBD1 agrees at 7 bases. The germline V gene has CDR1 SGHTS and CDR2 YDEGEE. The J segment lost 8 bases and the V segment lost 6 bases, leaving 13 bases of the junction unmatched. The CDR3 has 14 residues. CDR3: CASKYRGNVLEAFF. CDR3 DNA: TGTGCCAGCAAGTACAGGGGAAACGTGCTAGAAGCTTTCTTT.